These 29 T cell receptor beta chains share one sample of origin, sequenced in a study of blood T cells in healthy people across ages. Together with a sample-barcoded 5' primer, a J-beta primer mix was included in a second PCR lasting about 7 to 11 cycles. TCRdb re-called the 5' RACE reads with MiXCR, one entry per CDR3 protein. The sample includes hundreds of thousands of distinct CDR3 sequences, about 27% of them seen just once. This sample also appeared in a second study, on T cells of mothers and their children.

Specimen: blood. The receptors derive from a boy between 2 and 15 years old in good health.

This chain connects TRBV20-1 to TRBJ2-7; weak D call: TRBD2 (7 bases). The CDR3 spans 14 residues. Germline CDR1 reads DFQATT; CDR2 reads SNEGSKA (reference sequence). Between the trimmed V and J ends, which lost 1 base and 0 bases, there was a span of 10 bases. The CDR3, as DNA: TGCAGTGCTAGAGCTGGGGGGGCCTCCTACGAGCAGTACTTC. Encoded protein: CSARAGGASYEQYF.

The rearrangement uses TRBV12-3 or TRBV12-4 and TRBJ2-2, with a possible D match to TRBD1 (6 bases). V lost 6 bases, J lost 7 bases, and 12 bases lay in between. This CDR3 region has 13 residues. The CDR3 is CASRSTGFGELFF. CDR3 sequence (DNA): TGTGCCAGCAGGTCCACAGGGTTCGGGGAGCTGTTTTTT.

This rearrangement joins TRBV12-5 to TRBJ2-5; D unresolved. The better agreement between TRBJ2-7 and the DNA end casts doubt on the J call. The CDR3 is 13 amino acids. The germline V gene encodes CDR1 LGHNT and CDR2 FRNRAP. The CDR3 here is CASGSFKSHEQYF. The CDR3 DNA reads TGTGCTAGTGGTTCTTTCAAGAGCCACGAGCAGTACTTC.

V usage is TRBV27 and J usage is TRBJ2-7; 9 bases map to TRBD2. J lost 3 bases, V lost 3 bases, and 3 bases had no gene match. Germline V gives CDR1 MNHEY, CDR2 SMNVEV (reference sequence). The CDR3 extends over 14 amino acids. DNA for the CDR3: TGTGCCAGCAGTTTGGGGACTAGCTTCTACGAGCAGTACTTC. This gives the protein CASSLGTSFYEQYF.

This clonotype was found a few times. CDR3 region: CSVEAGLNTEAFF. The CDR3 DNA sequence: TGCAGCGTTGAGGCGGGCTTGAACACTGAAGCTTTCTTT. The chain is built from TRBV29-1 and TRBJ1-1; D unresolved. V dropped 3 bases and J dropped 0 bases, with 8 bases sitting between them. The CDR3 extends over 13 amino acids. Germline CDR1 and CDR2: SQVTM and ANQGSEA. The variable domain in full, with the rest retrieved from reference TRBV29-1 and TRBJ1-1, is SAVISQKPSRDICQRGTSLTIQCQVDSQVTMMFWYRQQPGQSLTLIATANQGSEATYESGFVIDKFPISRPNLTFSTLTVSNMSPEDSSIYLCSVEAGLNTEAFFGQGTRLTVV.

V usage is TRBV6-1 and J usage is TRBJ1-2; D is unclear. CDR1 MNHNS and CDR2 SASEGT come from the germline V gene. V was pared by 0 bases and J by 8 bases, with 19 bases between. The CDR3 covers 16 residues. The CDR3 region has the DNA TGTGCCAGCAGTGAAGCCGCGGACGGGCCGAGAAAAGGCTACACCTTC. Amino acids: CASSEAADGPRKGYTF.

The chain employs TRBV12-3 or TRBV12-4 and TRBJ2-7; D may be TRBD1 or TRBD2 (5 bases each). The CDR3 has 14 amino acids. The V end was cut by 3 bases, the J end by 2 bases, with 11 bases between. The CDR3 DNA reads as TGTGCCAGCAGTTTTAGGGACCATCCCTACGAGCAGTACTTC. As protein: CASSFRDHPYEQYF.

This chain joins TRBV5-1 and TRBJ1-1; no clear D gene. Trimming pared 4 bases from V and 1 base from J, leaving 17 bases between. Germline V CDR1 and CDR2: SGHRS, YFSETQ. This CDR3 comprises 16 residues. The CDR3 nucleotides read TGCGCCAGCAGCGTCCAAGCCAGGTCGGGGAACACTGAAGCTTTCTTT. As protein: CASSVQARSGNTEAFF.

This clonotype has only a few counts. The V and J genes are TRBV12-3 or TRBV12-4 and TRBJ2-1, with a possible D match to TRBD2 (5 bases). The CDR3 spans 12 residues. Deletions cut 7 bases from V and 8 bases from J, with 12 bases between. In DNA form, the CDR3 reads TGTGCCAGCACCCTTACTAGTTATGAGCAGTTCTTC. As protein: CASTLTSYEQFF.

The CDR3: CASSRTHSTDTQYF. The CDR3 nucleotides read TGCGCCAGCAGTCGGACGCATTCCACAGATACGCAGTATTTT. The chain uses TRBV10-1 and TRBJ2-3, with D hard to call. V lost 5 bases to trimming and J lost 2 bases, with 11 bases between them. Germline V lookup: CDR1 WNHNN, CDR2 SYGVQD (reference sequence). CDR3 size: 14 residues.

The J gene is TRBJ2-3, the V gene TRBV7-2; TRBD2 might be the D (6 bases). The length of the CDR3 is 15 residues. CDR1 and CDR2 from the germline V gene are SGHTA and FQGNSA. Deletions cut 2 bases from V and 2 bases from J, with 11 bases between. In DNA form, the CDR3 reads TGTGCCAGCAGCTTAATGGGGGACTCCACAGATACGCAGTATTTT. Translated: CASSLMGDSTDTQYF.

The sample holds a few counts of this clonotype. This rearrangement joins TRBV9 to TRBJ2-5, with TRBD1 matching 8 bases. The DNA end lines up better with TRBJ2-1; the J call may be wrong. Germline CDR1 and CDR2: SGDLS and YYNGEE. The CDR3 has 15 residues. As DNA, the CDR3 is TGTGCCAGCAATAGACAGGGGAGCCTCGAGAATGAGCAGTTCTTC. Its translation is CASNRQGSLENEQFF.

In its sample, this clonotype was seen a few times. V usage is TRBV12-3 or TRBV12-4 and J usage is TRBJ2-1; tentative D call: TRBD1 (6 bases). Trimming took off 4 bases at V and 6 bases at J, with 10 bases between the two ends. This CDR3 contains 13 residues. The CDR3, as DNA: TGTGCCAGCAGTTCACCAGGGGTCAATGAGCAGTTCTTC. The encoded protein is CASSSPGVNEQFF.

The chain recombines TRBV20-1 with TRBJ2-2, with D perhaps TRBD1 (6 bases). V dropped 2 bases and J dropped 4 bases, with 14 bases sitting between them. There are 15 residues in the CDR3. The germline gives CDR1 DFQATT, CDR2 SNEGSKA (reference sequence). The CDR3 DNA reads TGCAGTGCTAGACCCAGGGGATACGGCACCGGGGAGCTGTTTTTT. This translates into CSARPRGYGTGELFF.

This CDR3 is CASSRFTRAEAFF. The CDR3 region has the DNA TGTGCCAGCAGCCGGTTCACAAGGGCTGAAGCTTTCTTT. The chain employs TRBV6-5 and TRBJ1-1, with D unclear. CDR3 length equals 13 residues. The V and J ends lost 6 bases and 6 bases respectively, with 14 bases between them. CDR1 is MNHEY and CDR2 is SVGAGI in the germline V gene.

This clonotype was counted between two and nine times. This sequence joins TRBV15 and TRBJ2-3; 8 nucleotides align to TRBD1. Germline CDR1 LNHNV, CDR2 YYDKDF (reference sequence). J lost 6 bases, V lost 5 bases, and 10 bases had no gene match. The CDR3 totals 15 residues. The chain's CDR3 is CATSGPGQAGDTQYF. CDR3 DNA: TGTGCCACCAGCGGACCGGGACAGGCGGGGGATACGCAGTATTTT.

This clonotype occurred a few times. The chain recombines TRBV9 with TRBJ1-1, with TRBD1 identical over 7 bases. Germline V gene lookup returns CDR1 SGDLS and CDR2 YYNGEE. This CDR3 has 15 residues. The V segment lost 4 bases and the J segment 1 base; nucleotides outside the gene matches: 7. The CDR3 DNA is TGTGCCAGCAGCCCACGAGGACAGGAGAACACTGAAGCTTTCTTT. The encoded protein is CASSPRGQENTEAFF. The variable domain in full, completed from reference TRBV9 and TRBJ1-1, reads DSGVTQTPKHLITATGQRVTLRCSPRSGDLSVYWYQQSLDQGLQFLIQYYNGEERAKGNILERFSAQQFPDLHSELNLSSLELGDSALYFCASSPRGQENTEAFFGQGTRLTVV.

Only a few counts were recorded for this clonotype. The chain carries TRBV27 and TRBJ2-3; no reliable D call. The CDR3 loop spans 13 amino acids. V gave up 0 bases and J gave up 10 bases, with 11 bases separating them. Germline V gene sequence: CDR1 MNHEY, CDR2 SMNVEV (reference sequence). CDR3 loop: CASSLSPEHPQYF. As DNA, the CDR3 is TGTGCCAGCAGTTTATCTCCCGAGCATCCGCAGTATTTT.

The rearrangement links TRBV3-1 to TRBJ2-7; no definite D call. Trimming left V 3 bases short and J 5 bases short, with 5 bases between. CDR1 is LGHDT and CDR2 is YNNKEL in the germline V gene (reference sequence). This CDR3 region has 11 residues. The CDR3 DNA reads as TGTGCCAGCAGCCAGAGGAACGAGCAGTACTTC. This gives the protein CASSQRNEQYF.

This clonotype was seen more than once but under ten times. V gene TRBV20-1 combines with J gene TRBJ1-1; D is undetermined. Germline CDR1 is DFQATT and CDR2 is SNEGSKA (reference sequence). CDR3 length: 14 amino acids. The V end lost 3 bases, the J end lost 3 bases, and 14 bases lay between the germline ends. In DNA form, the CDR3 reads TGCAGTGCTAGTACGGGGTTTCGGGACACTGAAGCTTTCTTT. The encoded protein is CSASTGFRDTEAFF.

A remark on this clonotype: One end of the junction does not line up with germline, which may come from a read error. The chain couples TRBV11-2 to TRBJ2-5; 15 nucleotides align to TRBD2. This CDR3 comprises 17 residues. Germline CDR1 reads SGHAT; CDR2 reads FQNNGV. The CDR3 reads CVSSIGTSGGLRETQYF. The CDR3 nucleotides are TGTGTCAGCAGCATTGGGACTAGCGGGGGGTTGAGGGAGACCCAGTACTTC.

The chain employs TRBV9 and TRBJ2-7; D possibly corresponds to TRBD1 (8 bases). CDR3 length equals 16 residues. V dropped 2 bases and J dropped 2 bases, with 17 bases sitting between them. Germline V CDR1 and CDR2: SGDLS, YYNGEE. The CDR3 sequence: CASSVGEGDRTYEQYF. The CDR3 DNA sequence: TGTGCCAGCAGCGTGGGGGAGGGGGACAGGACCTACGAGCAGTACTTC.

This clonotype was seen a few times. The gene calls are TRBV7-6 and TRBJ2-2; no reliable D call. The CDR3 has 15 amino acids. The germline V gene has CDR1 SGHVS and CDR2 FNYEAQ. Between the trimmed V and J ends, which lost 0 bases and 0 bases, there was a span of 5 bases. The CDR3 protein is CASSLAPANTGELFF. The DNA for the CDR3 is TGTGCCAGCAGCTTAGCCCCCGCGAACACCGGGGAGCTGTTTTTT.

This clonotype was seen a few times. The chain employs TRBV4-3 and TRBJ1-1; no clear D gene. The V gene lost 0 bases and the J gene lost 1 base, with 9 bases spanning the gap. CDR3 length: 15 residues. Germline V gene lookup returns CDR1 LGHNA and CDR2 YSLEER. The CDR3 bases are TGCGCCAGCAGCCAAGAGAGGGCTTGGAACACTGAAGCTTTCTTT. Amino acid sequence: CASSQERAWNTEAFF.

The rearrangement joins TRBV25-1 to TRBJ1-2, with a tentative D call TRBD1 (6 bases). The V end lost 0 bases, the J end lost 8 bases, and 13 bases lay between the germline ends. Germline CDR1 and CDR2: MGHDK and SYGVNS. This CDR3 region has 14 residues. The CDR3 is CASSEYTAGEGYTF. The CDR3 DNA reads TGTGCCAGCAGTGAATATACCGCAGGGGAAGGCTACACCTTC.

This clonotype was found a few times. V usage is TRBV21-1 and J usage is TRBJ2-2; the table's D call, TRBD1, was not checked against the DNA. TRBV21-1 is listed as a pseudogene. CDR3 length: 17 amino acids. The CDR3 here is CASSKEGGQEYTGELFF. The CDR3 coding sequence is TGTGCCAGCAGCAAAGAGGGGGGACAGGAGTACACCGGGGAGCTGTTTTTT.

The V and J genes are TRBV6-1 and TRBJ1-2, with D perhaps TRBD1 (6 bases). The length of the CDR3 is 15 residues. Trimming removed 7 bases from V and 8 bases from J, with 23 bases in between. Germline CDR1 reads MNHNS; CDR2 reads SASEGT. The CDR3 region has the DNA TGTGCCAGCAAATCGACAGGTTGGGGCCTTAAGGGCTACACCTTC. Protein product: CASKSTGWGLKGYTF.

This clonotype was detected a few times. This chain connects TRBV12-3 or TRBV12-4 to TRBJ2-5; D is possibly TRBD1 (5 bases). The V gene lost 3 bases and the J gene lost 5 bases, with 13 bases spanning the gap. This CDR3 contains 14 residues. CDR3 residues: CASSFGQGYETQYF. CDR3 sequence (DNA): TGTGCCAGCAGTTTCGGGCAGGGATACGAGACCCAGTACTTC.

V gene TRBV7-8 combines with J gene TRBJ2-2; D remains ambiguous. The CDR3 is made up of 15 amino acids. The V gene's germline CDR1 is SGHVS and CDR2 FQNEAQ. Trimming left V 5 bases short and J 1 base short, with 11 bases between. The CDR3 coding sequence is TGTGCCAGCAGCCTTCTACCGAGGAACACCGGGGAGCTGTTTTTT. Amino acid sequence: CASSLLPRNTGELFF.